The entry below gives a single TCR beta chain sequence along with its context. The antigen is undetermined. These data are taken from a study of a mutant IDH1 vaccine in newly diagnosed glioma. CDR1 and CDR2 (germline): LNHDA, SQIVND (reference sequence). The CDR3 totals 13 residues. V was clipped by 6 bases and J by 11 bases, with 19 bases between them. Measured with immunoSEQ multiplex PCR; TCRdb has only the in-frame clones, and not every one. The sample contains around 60,000 clones, 70% to 90% of which appear only once. The time point was: week 23, last vaccination. The content of each vaccine dose was 300 ug of mutant IDH1 20-mer peptide, and topical imiquimod accompanied it.

The rearrangement links TRBV19 to TRBJ1-1; D unresolved. The specimen comprised PBMCs, sampled from a glioma patient whose treatment included an IDH1 peptide vaccine. The TCR originated in a man aged 30-40 years with glioma. In DNA, the CDR3 is TGTGCCAGTAGCCCCGGTAGAAGGGAATACGCTTTCTTT. Protein product: CASSPGRREYAFF.